These 15 T cell receptor beta chains share one sample of origin, sequenced in a study of blood T cell repertoires in COVID-19. TCRdb's table, derived via immunoSEQ multiplex PCR, lists solely in-frame clones and lacks some. The sample lists 250,000 to 300,000 clones; 65% to 90% were seen once. The specimen sequenced was peripheral blood. The source is a middle-aged man with active or convalescent COVID-19.

The gene calls are TRBV19 and TRBJ1-1; 7 bases are shared with TRBD1. Germline V gene lookup returns CDR1 LNHDA and CDR2 SQIVND (reference sequence). V shed 3 bases and J 5 bases; nucleotides not matched to a gene: 3. This CDR3 region has 13 residues. The CDR3 reads CASSMTGWTEAFF. The CDR3 DNA reads TGTGCCAGTAGTATGACAGGGTGGACTGAAGCTTTCTTT.

J is TRBJ1-6 and V is TRBV24-1, with 7 bases that match TRBD1. This CDR3 contains 20 residues. V lost 5 bases to trimming and J lost 0 bases; unmatched junction nucleotides: 15. CDR1 KGHDR and CDR2 SFDVKD come from the germline V gene. CDR3 coding DNA: TGTGCCACCAGTGTCTTCGGAGACAGGGTCCTCAGCTCCTATAATTCACCCCTCCACTTT. Amino acid sequence: CATSVFGDRVLSSYNSPLHF.

This chain uses TRBV25-1 with TRBJ2-5; D might be TRBD2 (5 bases). V was clipped by 0 bases and J by 7 bases, with 9 bases between them. The CDR3 has 13 residues. Germline CDR1 is MGHDK and CDR2 is SYGVNS. CDR3 sequence (DNA): TGTGCCAGCAGTGAATATTCGGGGAGGACCCAGTACTTC. Translation: CASSEYSGRTQYF.

The chain links TRBV25-1 to TRBJ2-3; D gene unclear. CDR3 length equals 12 residues. The germline V and J ends were trimmed by 7 bases and 0 bases, with 5 bases remaining between them. Germline loops: CDR1 MGHDK, CDR2 SYGVNS. CDR3 sequence (DNA): TGTGCCAGCAAGAGCAGCACAGATACGCAGTATTTT. It yields the protein CASKSSTDTQYF. The entire variable domain, with the rest obtained from reference TRBV25-1 and TRBJ2-3, is as follows: EADIYQTPRYLVIGTGKKITLECSQTMGHDKMYWYQQDPGMELHLIHYSYGVNSTEKGDLSSESTVSRIRTEHFPLTLESARPSHTSQYLCASKSSTDTQYFGPGTRLTVL.

The chain has TRBV2 and TRBJ2-3; 8 nucleotides align to TRBD2. The length of the CDR3 is 15 residues. The germline V gene has CDR1 SNHLY and CDR2 FYNNEI. V lost 5 bases, J lost 10 bases, and 14 bases stayed unmatched. The CDR3: CASSNSGSDWSAQYF. CDR3 bases: TGTGCCAGCAGTAACAGCGGGAGCGACTGGTCGGCGCAGTATTTT. The full variable domain, with the rest looked up from reference TRBV2 and TRBJ2-3, is EPEVTQTPSHQVTQMGQEVILRCVPISNHLYFYWYRQILGQKVEFLVSFYNNEISEKSEIFDDQFSVERPDGSNFTLKIRSTKLEDSAMYFCASSNSGSDWSAQYFGPGTRLTVL.

The chain employs TRBV4-2 and TRBJ1-1; tentatively, D is TRBD1 (6 bases). CDR3 size: 15 residues. Germline-derived CDR1 and CDR2 are LGHNA and YNFKEQ. Trimming removed 7 bases at V and 0 bases at J, with 15 bases between. CDR3 nucleotide sequence: TGTGCCAGCACCCCGGACAGATCCATGAACACTGAAGCTTTCTTT. This encodes CASTPDRSMNTEAFF.

The V gene is TRBV19, the J gene TRBJ2-2, with TRBD1 matching over 10 bases. The CDR3 is 17 amino acids. Trimming removed 7 bases from V and 4 bases from J; junction bases left unmatched: 12. CDR1 and CDR2 from the germline V gene are LNHDA and SQIVND (reference sequence). The CDR3 sequence: CASIPRSGQGFTGELFF. For the CDR3, the DNA is TGTGCCAGTATTCCGCGCTCGGGACAGGGGTTCACCGGGGAGCTGTTTTTT.

The chain joins TRBV27 to TRBJ1-2, with D unresolved. CDR3 length: 15 amino acids. Germline CDR1 is MNHEY and CDR2 is SMNVEV (reference sequence). V was shortened by 6 bases and J by 4 bases, with 18 bases between the two germline ends. This CDR3 reads CASSPRGLGRYGYTF. The CDR3 nucleotides read TGTGCCAGCAGCCCCCGGGGATTGGGCCGCTATGGCTACACCTTC.

The rearrangement joins TRBV5-1 to TRBJ2-3, with 9 bases matching TRBD2. CDR3 length: 16 amino acids. The germline gives CDR1 SGHRS, CDR2 YFSETQ. The V and J ends lost 4 bases and 3 bases, in that order; junction bases with no gene match: 9. CDR3 residues: CASSVGTSMGTDTQYF. DNA for the CDR3: TGCGCCAGCAGCGTGGGGACTAGCATGGGGACAGATACGCAGTATTTT.

This clone was detected only once. The chain carries TRBV29-1 and TRBJ2-1; perhaps TRBD1 as D (6 bases). Germline V gene sequence: CDR1 SQVTM, CDR2 ANQGSEA. Trimming pared 2 bases from V and 12 bases from J, leaving 23 bases between. This CDR3 is built from 15 residues. CDR3 nucleotides: TGCAGCGTTGAACAGGGGTCCCACCCCCGGTCGTCGCAGTTCTTC. Protein sequence: CSVEQGSHPRSSQFF.

The chain combines TRBV7-9 with TRBJ1-3; D gene ambiguous. From germline, CDR1 is SEHNR and CDR2 FQNEAQ (reference sequence). The germline V and J ends were trimmed by 1 base and 5 bases, with 9 bases remaining between them. This CDR3 spans 14 amino acids. The CDR3 DNA reads TGTGCCAGCAGCTTAGAAGAACAACGAAACACCATATATTTT. This gives the protein CASSLEEQRNTIYF.

CDR3 loop: CASSLSGTSGSTDTQYF. The CDR3 DNA follows: TGCGCCAGCAGCCTTTCCGGGACTAGCGGAAGCACAGATACGCAGTATTTT. The chain joins TRBV4-1 to TRBJ2-3, with 11 bases aligning to TRBD2. The CDR3 sequence is 17 residues long. With V trimmed by 4 bases and J by 0 bases, 6 bases remained unmatched. CDR1 and CDR2 from the germline V gene are MGHRA and YSYEKL.

The chain couples TRBV24-1 to TRBJ1-5; 8 bases match TRBD1. The CDR3 runs to 12 residues. Germline CDR1 and CDR2: KGHDR and SFDVKD. The ends lost 9 bases at V and 5 bases at J; junction bases unmatched: 2. The CDR3 sequence is CATGQGDQPQHF. Written as DNA, the CDR3 is TGTGCCACCGGACAGGGAGATCAGCCCCAGCATTTT.

The chain employs TRBV7-9 and TRBJ2-7; 7 bases agree with TRBD2. With V trimmed by 5 bases and J by 12 bases, 10 bases remained unmatched. The CDR3 covers 12 residues. The V gene's germline CDR1 is SEHNR and CDR2 FQNEAQ (reference sequence). The CDR3 sequence is CASSRNAGVAYF. CDR3 bases: TGTGCCAGCAGCCGGAACGCGGGAGTTGCGTACTTC.

This clone showed up just a few times. This chain connects TRBV2 to TRBJ1-5, with TRBD1 matching 7 bases. CDR1 and CDR2 from the germline V gene are SNHLY and FYNNEI. The CDR3 spans 16 residues. V lost 2 bases to trimming and J lost 3 bases; unmatched junction nucleotides: 7. For the CDR3, the DNA is TGTGCCAGCAGTGAACAGGGGGGCCGGGACAATCAGCCCCAGCATTTT. It encodes CASSEQGGRDNQPQHF.